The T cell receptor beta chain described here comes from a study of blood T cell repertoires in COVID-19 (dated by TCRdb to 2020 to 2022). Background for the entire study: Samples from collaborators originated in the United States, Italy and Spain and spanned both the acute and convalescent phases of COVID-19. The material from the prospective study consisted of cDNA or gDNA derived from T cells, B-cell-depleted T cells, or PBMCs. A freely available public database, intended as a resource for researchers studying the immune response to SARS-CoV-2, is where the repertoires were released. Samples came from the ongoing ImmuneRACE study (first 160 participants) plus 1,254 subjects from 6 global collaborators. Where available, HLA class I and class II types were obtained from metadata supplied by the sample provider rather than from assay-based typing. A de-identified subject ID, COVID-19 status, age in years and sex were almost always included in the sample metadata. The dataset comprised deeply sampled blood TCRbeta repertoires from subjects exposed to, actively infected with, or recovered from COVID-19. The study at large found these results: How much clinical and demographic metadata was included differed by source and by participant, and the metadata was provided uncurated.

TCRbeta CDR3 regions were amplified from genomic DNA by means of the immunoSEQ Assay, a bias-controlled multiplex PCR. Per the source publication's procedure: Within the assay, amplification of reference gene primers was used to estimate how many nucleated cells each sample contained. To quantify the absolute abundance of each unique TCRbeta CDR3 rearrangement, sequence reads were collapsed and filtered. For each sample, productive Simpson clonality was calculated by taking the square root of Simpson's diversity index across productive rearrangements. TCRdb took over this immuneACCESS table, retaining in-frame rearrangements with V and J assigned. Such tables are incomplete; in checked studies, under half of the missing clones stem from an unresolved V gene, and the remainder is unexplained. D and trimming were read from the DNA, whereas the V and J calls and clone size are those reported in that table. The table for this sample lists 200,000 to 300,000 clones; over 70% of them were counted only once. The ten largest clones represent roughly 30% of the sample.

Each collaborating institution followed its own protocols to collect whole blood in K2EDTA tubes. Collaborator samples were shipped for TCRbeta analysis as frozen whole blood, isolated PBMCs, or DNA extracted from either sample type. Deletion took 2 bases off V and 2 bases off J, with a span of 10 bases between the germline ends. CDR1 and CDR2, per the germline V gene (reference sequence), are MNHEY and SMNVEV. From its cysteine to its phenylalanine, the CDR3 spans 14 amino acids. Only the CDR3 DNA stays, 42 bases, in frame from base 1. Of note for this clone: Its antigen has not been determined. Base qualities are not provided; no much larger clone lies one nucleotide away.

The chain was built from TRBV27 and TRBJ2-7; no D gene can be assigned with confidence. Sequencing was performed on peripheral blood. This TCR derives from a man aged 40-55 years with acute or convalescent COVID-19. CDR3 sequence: CASSLLDKTYEQYF. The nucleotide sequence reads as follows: TGTGCCAGCAGTTTACTAGATAAAACCTACGAGCAGTACTTC.